Listed below are T cell receptor beta chains from one sample, sequenced in a study of blood T cell repertoires in COVID-19. The table came from immunoSEQ multiplex PCR; TCRdb's copy has only in-frame clones and leaves some out. The table shows 60,000 to 85,000 clones, with roughly 90% occurring only once. Sequencing was carried out using peripheral blood. The source of these receptors is a middle-aged man with acute or convalescent COVID-19. CDR3s include the opening cysteine and the closing phenylalanine or tryptophan. D genes are given only for firm matches. Clone sizes are given selectively: once, few, many, or a class where the clone is expanded.

clone_size,v_call,d_call,j_call,cdr3_nt,cdr3_aa
-,TRBV29-1,-,TRBJ2-7,TGCAGCGTTGGGGAGTCCTACGAGCAGTACTTC,CSVGESYEQYF
-,TRBV2,TRBD2,TRBJ2-1,TGTGCCAGCAGAGGACTAGTTTCCTACAATGAGCAGTTCTTC,CASRGLVSYNEQFF
-,TRBV19,TRBD1,TRBJ1-4,TGTGCCAGTAGTTCGCCCGGGACAGGGTCGGCAAAACTGTTTTTT,CASSSPGTGSAKLFF
-,TRBV7-9,TRBD1,TRBJ1-1,TGTGCCAGCAGCGTAACAGGGGGCACTGAAGCTTTCTTT,CASSVTGGTEAFF
-,TRBV19,TRBD1,TRBJ2-2,TGTGCCAGTTGCCTCCAGGGGGCTAACGGGGAGCTGTTTTTT,CASCLQGANGELFF
once,TRBV27,-,TRBJ1-1,TGTGCCAGCACCAACCTGGGGATCGGGGTGAACACTGAAGCTTTCTTT,CASTNLGIGVNTEAFF
-,TRBV5-1,-,TRBJ2-3,TGCGCCAGCAGCTTGGGGGTCGGGGGAACAGATACGCAGTATTTT,CASSLGVGGTDTQYF
-,TRBV28,TRBD1,TRBJ2-1,TGTGCCAGCACCGTCCCCCCGGGACAGGGGTCGGATGAGCAGTTCTTC,CASTVPPGQGSDEQFF
-,TRBV18,-,TRBJ1-3,TGTGCCAGCTCACCAACTACAGGTTCTACTGGAAACACCATATATTTT,CASSPTTGSTGNTIYF
-,TRBV19,TRBD1,TRBJ1-5,TGTGCCAGTAGTATAAAACAGGGGGGCGGAGTAATGCATTTT,CASSIKQGGGVMHF
once,TRBV5-1,TRBD1,TRBJ1-6,TGCGCCAGCAGCTTACAGGGGGGTAATTCACCCCTCCACTTT,CASSLQGGNSPLHF
-,TRBV15,TRBD1,TRBJ1-5,TGTGCCACCAGCAGTGAGGACAGGAGCCTAAATCAGCCCCAGCATTTT,CATSSEDRSLNQPQHF
once,TRBV9,-,TRBJ2-2,TGTGCCAGCAGCCCCAACGTAGGGGGTGGCACCGGGGAGCTGTTTTTT,CASSPNVGGGTGELFF